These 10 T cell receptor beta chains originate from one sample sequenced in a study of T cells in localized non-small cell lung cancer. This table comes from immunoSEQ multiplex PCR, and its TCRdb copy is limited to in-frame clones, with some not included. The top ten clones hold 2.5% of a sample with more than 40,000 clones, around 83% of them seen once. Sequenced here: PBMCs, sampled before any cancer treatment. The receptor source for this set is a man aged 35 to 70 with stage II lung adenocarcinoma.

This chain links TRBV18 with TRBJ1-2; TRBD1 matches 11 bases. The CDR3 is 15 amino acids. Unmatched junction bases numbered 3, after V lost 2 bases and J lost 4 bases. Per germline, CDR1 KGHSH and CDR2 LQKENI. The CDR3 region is CASSPGGQGAYGYTF. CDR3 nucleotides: TGTGCCAGCTCACCAGGAGGACAGGGGGCCTATGGCTACACCTTC.

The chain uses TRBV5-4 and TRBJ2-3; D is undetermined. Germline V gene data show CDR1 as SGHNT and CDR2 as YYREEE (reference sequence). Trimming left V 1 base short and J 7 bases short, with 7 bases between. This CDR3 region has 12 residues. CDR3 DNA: TGTGCCAGCAGCTTGTACACGAATACGCAGTATTTT. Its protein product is CASSLYTNTQYF.

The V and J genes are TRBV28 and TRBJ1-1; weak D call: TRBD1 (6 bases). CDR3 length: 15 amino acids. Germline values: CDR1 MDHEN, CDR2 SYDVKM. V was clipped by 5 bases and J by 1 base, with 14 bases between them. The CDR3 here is CASSPLRQANTEAFF. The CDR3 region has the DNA TGTGCCAGCAGTCCGCTAAGACAGGCGAACACTGAAGCTTTCTTT.

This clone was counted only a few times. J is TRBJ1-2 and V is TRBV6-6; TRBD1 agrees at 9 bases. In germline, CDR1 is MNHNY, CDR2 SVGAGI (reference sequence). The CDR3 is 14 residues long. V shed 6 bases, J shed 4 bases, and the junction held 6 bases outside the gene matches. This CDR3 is CASRLDRGVYGYTF. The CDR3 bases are TGTGCCAGCAGACTCGACAGGGGGGTCTATGGCTACACCTTC.

The CDR3 spells CASSIEGGDGELFF. The DNA for the CDR3 is TGTGCCAGTAGTATAGAAGGAGGGGACGGGGAGCTGTTTTTT. The chain uses TRBV19 and TRBJ2-2; D is perhaps TRBD2 (6 bases). From germline, CDR1 is LNHDA and CDR2 SQIVND (reference sequence). The CDR3 is 14 residues long. V was trimmed by 0 bases and J by 7 bases, leaving 9 bases between them. Based on the CDR3 plus reference TRBV19 and TRBJ2-2, the full variable domain is DGGITQSPKYLFRKEGQNVTLSCEQNLNHDAMYWYRQDPGQGLRLIYYSQIVNDFQKGDIAEGYSVSREKKESFPLTVTSAQKNPTAFYLCASSIEGGDGELFFGEGSRLTVL.

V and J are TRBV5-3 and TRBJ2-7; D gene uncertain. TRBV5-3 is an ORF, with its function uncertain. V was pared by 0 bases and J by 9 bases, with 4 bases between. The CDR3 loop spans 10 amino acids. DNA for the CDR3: TGTGCCAGAAGCTTGGAGGGGCAGTACTTC. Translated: CARSLEGQYF.

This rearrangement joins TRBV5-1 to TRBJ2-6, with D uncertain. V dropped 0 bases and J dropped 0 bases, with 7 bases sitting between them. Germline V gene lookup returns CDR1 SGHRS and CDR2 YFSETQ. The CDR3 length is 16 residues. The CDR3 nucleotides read TGCGCCAGCAGCTTGGGAGGTGTCTCTGGGGCCAACGTCCTGACTTTC. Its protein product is CASSLGGVSGANVLTF.

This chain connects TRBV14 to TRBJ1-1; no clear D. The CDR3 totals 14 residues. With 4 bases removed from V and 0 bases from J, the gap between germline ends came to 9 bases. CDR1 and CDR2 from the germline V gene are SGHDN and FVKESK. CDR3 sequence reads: CASSPSRMNTEAFF. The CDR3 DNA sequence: TGTGCCAGCAGCCCATCACGGATGAACACTGAAGCTTTCTTT.

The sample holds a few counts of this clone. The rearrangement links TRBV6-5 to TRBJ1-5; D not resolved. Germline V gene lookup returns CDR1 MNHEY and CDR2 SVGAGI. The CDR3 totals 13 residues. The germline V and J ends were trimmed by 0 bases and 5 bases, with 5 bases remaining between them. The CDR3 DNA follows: TGTGCCAGCAGTTACTCTGCCGATCAGCCCCAGCATTTT. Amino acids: CASSYSADQPQHF.

CDR3 DNA: TGTGCCAGTAGTCTCTACTTCGACAGGGGCCAAGAGCAGTACTTC. Its protein product is CASSLYFDRGQEQYF. The gene calls are TRBV19 and TRBJ2-7, with 8 positions matching TRBD1. This CDR3 is 15 amino acids long. The germline V gene has CDR1 LNHDA and CDR2 SQIVND (reference sequence). The trim removed 5 bases at V and 7 bases at J, leaving 13 bases unmatched.